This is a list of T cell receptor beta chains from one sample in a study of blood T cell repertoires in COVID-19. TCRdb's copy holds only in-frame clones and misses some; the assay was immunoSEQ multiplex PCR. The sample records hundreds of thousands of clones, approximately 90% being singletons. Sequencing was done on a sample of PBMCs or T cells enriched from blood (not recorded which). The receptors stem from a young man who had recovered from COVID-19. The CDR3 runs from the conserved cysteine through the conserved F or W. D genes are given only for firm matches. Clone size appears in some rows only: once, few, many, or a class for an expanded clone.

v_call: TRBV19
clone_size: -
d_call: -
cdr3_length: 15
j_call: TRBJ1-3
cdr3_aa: CASSPNRSSGNTIYF
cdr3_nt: TGTGCCAGTAGTCCGAACAGGAGCTCTGGAAACACCATATATTTT

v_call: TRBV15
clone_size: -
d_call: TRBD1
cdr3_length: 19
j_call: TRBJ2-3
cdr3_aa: CATSGNRGHHLSSTDTQYF
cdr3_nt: TGTGCCACCAGCGGAAACAGGGGCCACCACCTTTCTAGCACAGATACGCAGTATTTT

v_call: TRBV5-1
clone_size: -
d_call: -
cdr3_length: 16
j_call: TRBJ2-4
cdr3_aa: CASSKLGLVAKNIQYF
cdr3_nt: TGCGCCAGCAGCAAACTCGGACTCGTCGCCAAAAACATTCAGTACTTC

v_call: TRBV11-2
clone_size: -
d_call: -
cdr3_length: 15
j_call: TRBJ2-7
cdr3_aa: CASSSIRDSLYEQYF
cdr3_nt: TGTGCCAGCAGCTCCATCCGGGACTCCCTATACGAGCAGTACTTC

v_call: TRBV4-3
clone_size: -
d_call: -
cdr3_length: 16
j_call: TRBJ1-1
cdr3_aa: CASSQDFEGVGTEAFF
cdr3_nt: TGCGCCAGCAGCCAAGATTTCGAGGGGGTGGGCACTGAAGCTTTCTTT

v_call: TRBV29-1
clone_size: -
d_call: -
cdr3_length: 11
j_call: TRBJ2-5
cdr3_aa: CSVADQETQYF
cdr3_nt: TGCAGCGTTGCAGACCAAGAGACCCAGTACTTC

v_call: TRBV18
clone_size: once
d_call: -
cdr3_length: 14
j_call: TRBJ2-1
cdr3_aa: CASSRTPGLNEQFF
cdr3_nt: TGTGCCAGCTCACGGACCCCGGGACTCAATGAGCAGTTCTTC

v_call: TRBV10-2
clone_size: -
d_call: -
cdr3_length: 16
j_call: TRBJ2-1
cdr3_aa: CASSGRPPRKENEQFF
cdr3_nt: TGCGCCAGCAGTGGTAGGCCACCGAGGAAGGAAAATGAGCAGTTCTTC

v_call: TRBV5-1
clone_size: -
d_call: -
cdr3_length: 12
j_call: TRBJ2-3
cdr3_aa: CASSQLDDTQYF
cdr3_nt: TGCGCCAGCAGCCAACTAGACGATACGCAGTATTTT

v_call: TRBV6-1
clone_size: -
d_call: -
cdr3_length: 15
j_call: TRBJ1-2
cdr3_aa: CASSPLQGHNYGYTF
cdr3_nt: TGTGCCAGCAGTCCACTACAGGGCCATAACTATGGCTACACCTTC

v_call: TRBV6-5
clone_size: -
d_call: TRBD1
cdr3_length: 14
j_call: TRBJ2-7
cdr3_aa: CASSRPDRGHEQYF
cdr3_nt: TGTGCCAGCAGTCGACCGGACAGGGGCCACGAGCAGTACTTC

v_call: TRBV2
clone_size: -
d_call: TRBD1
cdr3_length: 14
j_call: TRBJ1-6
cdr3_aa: CASSTQGANSPLHF
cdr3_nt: TGTGCCAGCAGCACACAGGGGGCTAATTCACCCCTCCACTTT

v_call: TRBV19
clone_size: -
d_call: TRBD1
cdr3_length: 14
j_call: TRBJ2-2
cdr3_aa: CAIRQGSDTGELFF
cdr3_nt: TGTGCCATCAGACAGGGGTCCGACACCGGGGAGCTGTTTTTT

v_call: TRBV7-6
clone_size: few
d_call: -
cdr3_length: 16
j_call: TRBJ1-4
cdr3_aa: CASSLGDYRTNEKLFF
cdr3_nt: TGTGCCAGCAGCTTAGGAGATTATCGAACTAATGAAAAACTGTTTTTT

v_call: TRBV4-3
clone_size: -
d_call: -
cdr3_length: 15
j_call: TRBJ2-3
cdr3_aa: CASSHLGISTDTQYF
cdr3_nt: TGCGCCAGCAGCCACCTCGGGATAAGCACAGATACGCAGTATTTT

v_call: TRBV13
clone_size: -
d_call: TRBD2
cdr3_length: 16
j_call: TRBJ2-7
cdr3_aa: CASSLGPGLAGDEQYF
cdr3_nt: TGTGCCAGCAGCTTAGGCCCGGGACTAGCGGGAGACGAGCAGTACTTC

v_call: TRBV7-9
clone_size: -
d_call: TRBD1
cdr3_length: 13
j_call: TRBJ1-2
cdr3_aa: CASSRDRGPGYTF
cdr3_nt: TGTGCCAGCAGCCGAGACAGGGGGCCTGGCTACACCTTC

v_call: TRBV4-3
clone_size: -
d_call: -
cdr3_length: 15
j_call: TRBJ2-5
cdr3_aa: CASSQGPGDQETQYF
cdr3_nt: TGCGCCAGCAGCCAAGGACCAGGGGACCAAGAGACCCAGTACTTC

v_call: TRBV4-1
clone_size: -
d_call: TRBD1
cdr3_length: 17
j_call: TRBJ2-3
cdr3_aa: CASSQGQGERSTDTQYF
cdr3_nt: TGCGCCAGCAGCCAAGGACAGGGGGAGAGGAGCACAGATACGCAGTATTTT

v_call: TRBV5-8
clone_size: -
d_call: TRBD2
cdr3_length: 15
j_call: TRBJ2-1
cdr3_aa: CASSRGLAGYNEQFF
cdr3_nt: TGTGCCAGCAGCCGTGGACTAGCGGGGTACAATGAGCAGTTCTTC

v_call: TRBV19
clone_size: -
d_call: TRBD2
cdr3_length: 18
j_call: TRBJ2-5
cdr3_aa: CASSISAGTSGGAETQYF
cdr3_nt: TGTGCCAGTAGTATATCCGCCGGGACTAGCGGGGGGGCGGAGACCCAGTACTTC

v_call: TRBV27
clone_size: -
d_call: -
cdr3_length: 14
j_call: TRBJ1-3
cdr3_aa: CASSRTVSGNTIYF
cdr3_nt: TGTGCCAGCAGTCGGACAGTCTCTGGAAACACCATATATTTT

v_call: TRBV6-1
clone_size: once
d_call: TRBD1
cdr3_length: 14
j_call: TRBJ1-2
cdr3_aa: CASSEGDRGNGYTF
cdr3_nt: TGTGCCAGCAGTGAAGGGGACAGGGGCAATGGCTACACCTTC

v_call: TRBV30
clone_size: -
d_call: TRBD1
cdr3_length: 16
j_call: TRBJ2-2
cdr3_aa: CAWGPGGRGNTGELFF
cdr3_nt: TGTGCCTGGGGTCCAGGGGGTAGGGGGAACACCGGGGAGCTGTTTTTT

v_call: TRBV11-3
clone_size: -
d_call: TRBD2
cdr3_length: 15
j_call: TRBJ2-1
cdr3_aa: CASSLGTRSYNEQFF
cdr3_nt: TGTGCCAGCAGCTTGGGGACTAGATCCTACAATGAGCAGTTCTTC

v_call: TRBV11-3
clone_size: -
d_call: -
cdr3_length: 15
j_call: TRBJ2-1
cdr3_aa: CASSLSRESYNEQFF
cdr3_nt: TGTGCCAGCAGCTTAAGTCGGGAGTCCTACAATGAGCAGTTCTTC

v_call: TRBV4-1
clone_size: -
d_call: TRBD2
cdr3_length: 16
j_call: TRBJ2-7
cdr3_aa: CASSQGLAGVGYEQYF
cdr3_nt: TGCGCCAGCAGCCAAGGCCTAGCGGGAGTGGGATACGAGCAGTACTTC

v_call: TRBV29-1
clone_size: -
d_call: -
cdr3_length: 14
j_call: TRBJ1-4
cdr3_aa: CSAQGRGLEEKLFF
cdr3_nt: TGCAGCGCCCAAGGGCGGGGTCTAGAAGAAAAACTGTTTTTT

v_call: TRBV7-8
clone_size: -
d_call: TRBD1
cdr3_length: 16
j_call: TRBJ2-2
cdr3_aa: CASSLGGTGSAGELFF
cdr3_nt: TGTGCCAGCAGCTTAGGTGGGACAGGGAGCGCCGGGGAGCTGTTTTTT

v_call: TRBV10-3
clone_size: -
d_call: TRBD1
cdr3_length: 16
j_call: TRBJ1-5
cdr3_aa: CAIRGGGTGDNQPQHF
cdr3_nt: TGTGCCATCAGGGGCGGTGGGACAGGCGATAATCAGCCCCAGCATTTT

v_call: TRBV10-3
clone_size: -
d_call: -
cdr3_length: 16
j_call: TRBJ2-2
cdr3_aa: CAISEPDGRGTGELFF
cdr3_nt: TGTGCCATCAGTGAGCCGGACGGTCGGGGTACCGGGGAGCTGTTTTTT

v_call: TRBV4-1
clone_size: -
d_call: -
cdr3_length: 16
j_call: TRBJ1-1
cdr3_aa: CASSHPMRKKNTEAFF
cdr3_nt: TGCGCCAGCAGCCACCCTATGAGGAAAAAGAACACTGAAGCTTTCTTT

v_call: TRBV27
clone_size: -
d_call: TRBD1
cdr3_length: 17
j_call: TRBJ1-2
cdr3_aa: CASSRIRDRANPYGYTF
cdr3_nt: TGTGCCAGCAGTCGAATCCGGGACAGGGCGAATCCTTATGGCTACACCTTC

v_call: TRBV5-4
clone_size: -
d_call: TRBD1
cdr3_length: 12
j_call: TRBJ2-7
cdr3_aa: CASSWQQGEQYF
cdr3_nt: TGTGCCAGCAGCTGGCAACAGGGGGAGCAGTACTTC

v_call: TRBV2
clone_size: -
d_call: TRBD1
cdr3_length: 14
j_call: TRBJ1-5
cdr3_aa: CASSLQGALQPQHF
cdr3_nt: TGTGCCAGCAGCCTCCAGGGGGCTCTTCAGCCCCAGCATTTT

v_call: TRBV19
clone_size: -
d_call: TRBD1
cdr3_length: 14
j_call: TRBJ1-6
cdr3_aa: CASSILTGDHPLHF
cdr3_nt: TGTGCCAGTAGTATTCTAACAGGGGATCATCCCCTCCACTTT

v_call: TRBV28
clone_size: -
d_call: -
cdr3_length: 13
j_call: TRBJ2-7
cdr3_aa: CASSLRTNDEQYF
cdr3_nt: TGTGCCAGCAGCCTTCGGACTAACGACGAGCAGTACTTC

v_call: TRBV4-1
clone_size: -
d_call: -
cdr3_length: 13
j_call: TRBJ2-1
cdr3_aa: CASSQAPRGEQFF
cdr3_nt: TGCGCCAGCAGCCAAGCTCCCCGGGGGGAGCAGTTCTTC

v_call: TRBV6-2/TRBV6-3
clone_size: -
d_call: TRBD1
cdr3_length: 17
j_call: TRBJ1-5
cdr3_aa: CASSYSSGTGLTQPQHF
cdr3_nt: TGTGCCAGCAGTTACTCGAGTGGGACAGGGCTCACTCAGCCCCAGCATTTT

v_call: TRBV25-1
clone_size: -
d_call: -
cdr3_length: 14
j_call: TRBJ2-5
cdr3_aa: CASSDLTVGETQYF
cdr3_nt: TGTGCCAGCAGTGACCTGACAGTGGGAGAGACCCAGTACTTC

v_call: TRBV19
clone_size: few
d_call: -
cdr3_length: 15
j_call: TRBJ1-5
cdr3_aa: CASSSLGVGNQPQHF
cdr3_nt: TGTGCCAGTAGTAGCCTCGGGGTTGGCAATCAGCCCCAGCATTTT

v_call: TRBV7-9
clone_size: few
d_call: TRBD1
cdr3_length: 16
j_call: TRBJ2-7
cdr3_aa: CASSSSSGTGSYEQYF
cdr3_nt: TGTGCCAGCAGTTCGAGCTCGGGGACAGGGTCGTACGAGCAGTACTTC

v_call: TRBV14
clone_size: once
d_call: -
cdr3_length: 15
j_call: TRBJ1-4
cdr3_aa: CASSRKQGTNEKLFF
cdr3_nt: TGTGCCAGCAGCCGCAAACAGGGCACTAATGAAAAACTGTTTTTT

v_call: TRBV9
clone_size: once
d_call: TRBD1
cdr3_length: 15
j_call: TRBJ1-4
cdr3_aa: CASSGQGETNEKLFF
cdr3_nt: TGTGCCAGCAGCGGGCAGGGGGAGACTAATGAAAAACTGTTTTTT

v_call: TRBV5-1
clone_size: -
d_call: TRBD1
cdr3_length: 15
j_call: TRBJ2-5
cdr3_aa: CASSPGTGARETQYF
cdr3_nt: TGCGCCAGCAGCCCGGGGACAGGGGCCCGGGAGACCCAGTACTTC

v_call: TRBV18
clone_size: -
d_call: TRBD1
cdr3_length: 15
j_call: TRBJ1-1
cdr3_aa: CASSPGTGERTEAFF
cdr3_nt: TGTGCCAGCTCGCCCGGGACAGGCGAGAGAACTGAAGCTTTCTTT

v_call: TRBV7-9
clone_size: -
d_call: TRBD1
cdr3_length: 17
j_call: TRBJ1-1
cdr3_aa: CASSRQPGTDMNTEAFF
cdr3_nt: TGTGCCAGCAGTCGCCAGCCCGGGACAGATATGAACACTGAAGCTTTCTTT

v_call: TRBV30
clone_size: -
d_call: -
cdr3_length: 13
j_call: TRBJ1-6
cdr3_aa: CAWSPGNNSPLHF
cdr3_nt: TGTGCCTGGAGCCCAGGGAATAATTCACCCCTCCACTTT

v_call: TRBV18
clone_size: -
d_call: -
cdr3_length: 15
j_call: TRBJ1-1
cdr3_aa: CASSQSGGRDTEAFF
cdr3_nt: TGTGCCAGCTCACAGTCTGGTGGGAGGGACACTGAAGCTTTCTTT

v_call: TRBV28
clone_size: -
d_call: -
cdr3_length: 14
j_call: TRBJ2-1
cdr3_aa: CASSFLQGINEQFF
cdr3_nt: TGTGCCAGCAGTTTCTTGCAGGGAATCAATGAGCAGTTCTTC

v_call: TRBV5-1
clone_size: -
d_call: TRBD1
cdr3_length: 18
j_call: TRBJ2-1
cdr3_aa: CASSLGHTDRGSYNEQFF
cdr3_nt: TGCGCCAGCAGCTTGGGACATACCGACAGGGGCTCCTACAATGAGCAGTTCTTC

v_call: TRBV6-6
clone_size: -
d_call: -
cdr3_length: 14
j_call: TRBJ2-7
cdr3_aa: CASSYSSGSYEQYF
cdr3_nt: TGTGCCAGCAGTTACTCATCAGGATCCTACGAGCAGTACTTC

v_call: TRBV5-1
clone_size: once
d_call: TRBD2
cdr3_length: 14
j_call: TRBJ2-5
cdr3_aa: CASSLGTSGETQYF
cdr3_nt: TGCGCCAGCAGCTTGGGGACTAGCGGAGAGACCCAGTACTTC

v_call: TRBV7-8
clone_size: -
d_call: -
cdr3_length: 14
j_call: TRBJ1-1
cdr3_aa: CASSLVRRGNEAFF
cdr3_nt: TGTGCCAGCAGCTTGGTCCGACGGGGGAATGAAGCTTTCTTT

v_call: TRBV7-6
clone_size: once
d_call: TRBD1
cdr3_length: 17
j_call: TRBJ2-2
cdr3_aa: CASSLASGGSNTGELFF
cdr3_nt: TGTGCCAGCAGCTTAGCGTCAGGGGGTTCGAACACCGGGGAGCTGTTTTTT

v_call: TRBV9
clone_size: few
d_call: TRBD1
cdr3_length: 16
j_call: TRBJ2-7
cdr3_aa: CASSVRPGTASYEQYF
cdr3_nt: TGTGCCAGCAGCGTGCGACCCGGGACAGCCTCCTACGAGCAGTACTTC

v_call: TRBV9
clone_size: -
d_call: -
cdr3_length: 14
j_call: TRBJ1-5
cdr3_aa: CASSVGQGGQPQHF
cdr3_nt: TGTGCCAGCAGCGTAGGGCAGGGCGGTCAGCCCCAGCATTTT

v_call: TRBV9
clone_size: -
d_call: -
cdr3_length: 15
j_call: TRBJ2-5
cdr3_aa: CASSPRTGYQETQYF
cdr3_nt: TGTGCCAGCAGCCCAAGGACGGGATACCAAGAGACCCAGTACTTC

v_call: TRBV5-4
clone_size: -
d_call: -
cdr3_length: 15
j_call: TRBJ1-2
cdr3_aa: CASSLAIGQNYGYTF
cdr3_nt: TGTGCCAGCAGCTTGGCCATAGGACAGAACTATGGCTACACCTTC

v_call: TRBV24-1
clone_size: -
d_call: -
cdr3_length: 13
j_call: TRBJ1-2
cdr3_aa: CATSGGENYGYTF
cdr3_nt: TGTGCCACCAGCGGCGGAGAGAACTATGGCTACACCTTC